This T cell receptor (beta chain) was obtained from a study of T cell changes during pregnancy in multiple sclerosis. The protocol was immunoSEQ multiplex PCR, while the TCRdb copy is restricted to in-frame clones and leaves out a portion. The data contain 49,000 or so clones, approximately 94% of them singletons. Germline V gives CDR1 MNHEY, CDR2 SMNVEV (reference sequence). The CDR3 contains 14 residues. Deletions cut 3 bases from V and 2 bases from J, with 11 bases between. V is TRBV27 and J is TRBJ2-7; TRBD1 is a possible D gene (7 bases). The sequencing used CD8+ T cells from peripheral blood mononuclear cells, collected before pregnancy. This sequence was found in a female donor with multiple sclerosis, enrolled in a pregnancy study. This CDR3 reads CASSFGGTAYEQYF. The CDR3 region has the DNA TGTGCCAGCAGTTTTGGAGGGACAGCCTACGAGCAGTACTTC.